This T cell receptor (beta chain) emerged from a study of cytomegalovirus exposure and HLA in healthy donors (dated by TCRdb to 2016 to 2017). Study-level background: According to a later analysis, the 100 to 150 validation repertoires were produced on the same platform as the approximately 690 repertoires of the first cohort. The study was designed to test whether signatures of past pathogen exposure could be identified by cataloging public T cell receptors. In addition to the first cohort of 666 subjects, a separate validation cohort of approximately 110 different subjects was used. The study combined high-throughput TCR immunosequencing, statistical association of individual TCRs with disease status, and machine learning to predict cytomegalovirus infection status. What the work shows at the level of the full study, not this receptor alone: A few of the identified cytomegalovirus-associated TCR beta chains were confirmed in vitro to be specific for cytomegalovirus antigens. Cytomegalovirus status was reported to be diagnosed by the classifier with high specificity and sensitivity in both the original and validation cohorts. Subsequent analysis determined that TCRs grouped into clusters in the first cohort also showed a tendency toward co-occurrence across the roughly 130 validation repertoires, and roughly 95% of cluster scores exceeded 0. Most TCR sequences were seen in very few donors, while some public TCRs were found in many individuals. A later analysis had no HLA typing for the validation cohort, so co-occurrence there was scored across all 120 repertoires. The study gave a list of under 200 TCR beta chains associated with cytomegalovirus. The authors suggested that the approach could potentially be generalized to other disease states and immunological phenotypes.

A note on this clone: Its antigen is still unknown. Within one base of it there is no much larger clone, and no base qualities were kept.

V is cut by 7 bases and J by 11 bases, and the space between the germline ends is 17 bases. Reading from cysteine to phenylalanine, the CDR3 counts 12 amino acids. The only DNA kept is the CDR3, 36 bases in frame from the first base. Reading the germline V gene gives CDR1 MDHEN and CDR2 SYDVKM. The library was made by the immunoSEQ multiplex PCR assay. Concerning the study's data processing: A statistical classification framework was built for diagnosing cytomegalovirus status from the catalog of TCR beta chain sequences. What TCRdb holds here is the immuneACCESS table cut down to in-frame rearrangements. Part of the clones is not present; checked against another copy, under half of the missing clones reflect an unresolved V gene, and the others are unexplained. That table supplies the V and J calls and clone size; D and trimming were determined from the DNA. The sample has about 44,000 clones on record, over 85% of them singletons. The top ten clonotypes cover more than 2% of the sample.

The donors were included in the validation cohort of approximately 130 subjects, a group kept apart from the roughly 670-subject first cohort. The clonotype was recovered from a woman between 18 and 29 years old in good health and CMV-seronegative. The source material was PBMCs. The chain uses TRBV28 and TRBJ1-2; TRBD1 is possibly the D segment (5 matching bases). The nucleotides read TGTGCCAGCACCTTCTCCTCGGGGGATTACACCTTC. This translates into CASTFSSGDYTF.